A selection of T cell receptor beta chains follows, all from one sample in a study of blood T cell repertoires in COVID-19. Assay used: immunoSEQ multiplex PCR; TCRdb lists only in-frame clones, some missing. The sample contains roughly 380,000 clones, around 89% of which appear only once. The sequenced sample was peripheral blood. All receptors come from a woman aged 40 to 49 with COVID-19, enrolled during active disease. The CDR3 runs from the conserved cysteine through the conserved F or W. The order of the fields is V gene, J gene, clone size, CDR3 protein. Size is omitted from some rows. Given values are once, few, many or a class for expanded clones.

TRBV9,TRBJ1-2,.,CASSPTYPGYTF
TRBV5-1,TRBJ1-1,.,CASSLNWGTPEAFF
TRBV19,TRBJ1-1,.,CASSPRRRGRNTEAFF
TRBV7-2,TRBJ2-2,.,CASSLIRGSTGELFF
TRBV2,TRBJ1-5,.,CASSVVGQGKYSNQPQHF
TRBV18,TRBJ1-2,.,CASSPPGQGGYGYTF
TRBV2,TRBJ1-2,.,CASSARGQIYGYTF
TRBV6-6,TRBJ1-5,.,CASSSGTGLVNQPQHF
TRBV6-2/TRBV6-3,TRBJ1-2,.,CASSFRAGGLYGYTF
TRBV3-1/TRBV3-2,TRBJ2-7,.,CASSPAPGHLYEQYF
TRBV9,TRBJ2-7,few,CASSPSPTSYEQYF
TRBV9,TRBJ2-7,.,CASSEQGWSYEQYF
TRBV6-2/TRBV6-3,TRBJ1-2,.,CASSFPGTGDYGYTF
TRBV10-3,TRBJ1-1,.,CAISVQGTEAFF
TRBV7-9,TRBJ1-1,.,CASSLLQGMNTEAFF
TRBV2,TRBJ1-3,once,CASSEQGSSSGNTIYF
TRBV7-2,TRBJ1-2,.,CASSLTPGRSLSYGYTF
TRBV7-2,TRBJ1-3,.,CASSLQNSGNTIYF
TRBV18,TRBJ2-2,.,CASSSLQGATGELFF
TRBV6-2/TRBV6-3,TRBJ1-1,.,CASSPLAHLPTEAFF
TRBV5-1,TRBJ2-1,.,CASSLASKHEQFF
TRBV11-3,TRBJ2-2,.,CASSPNPWGANTGELFF
TRBV30,TRBJ1-1,once,CAWTLGAEAFF
TRBV20-1,TRBJ2-1,.,CSARGTGNQFF
TRBV10-1,TRBJ1-5,.,CATSPQGSNQPQHF
TRBV7-3,TRBJ2-5,once,CASSLGLAGVETQYF
TRBV5-4,TRBJ1-1,few,CASSLGGTGVTEAFF
TRBV18,TRBJ2-1,.,CASSPGQGKLDEQFF
TRBV30,TRBJ1-1,once,CAWSRQRGTEAFF
TRBV12-3/TRBV12-4,TRBJ1-4,.,CASSANEKLFF
TRBV9,TRBJ1-6,.,CASSTREGPLGQGYNSPLHF
TRBV19,TRBJ1-1,.,CASSPEEGWHTEAFF
TRBV7-2,TRBJ1-1,.,CASSLSTGSSEAFF
TRBV12-1,TRBJ2-7,.,CASSFGRVGHEQYF
TRBV12-5,TRBJ2-7,.,CASGLGTGGTYEQYF
TRBV12-5,TRBJ2-2,.,CASGLVGDRDSTGELFF
TRBV6-2/TRBV6-3,TRBJ2-3,.,CASSYSSRTGPYF
TRBV7-8,TRBJ1-1,.,CASSSGTGEVTEAFF
TRBV30,TRBJ1-2,.,CAWGRQDYGYTF
TRBV19,TRBJ1-2,few,CASNKQGYGYTF
TRBV27,TRBJ1-4,.,CASSRQGLNVREKLFF
TRBV19,TRBJ1-4,.,CATSWVGTVHEKLFF
TRBV15,TRBJ1-4,.,CATSRDWQTPEATNEKLFF
TRBV9,TRBJ2-7,.,CASSVGGAGGYEQYF